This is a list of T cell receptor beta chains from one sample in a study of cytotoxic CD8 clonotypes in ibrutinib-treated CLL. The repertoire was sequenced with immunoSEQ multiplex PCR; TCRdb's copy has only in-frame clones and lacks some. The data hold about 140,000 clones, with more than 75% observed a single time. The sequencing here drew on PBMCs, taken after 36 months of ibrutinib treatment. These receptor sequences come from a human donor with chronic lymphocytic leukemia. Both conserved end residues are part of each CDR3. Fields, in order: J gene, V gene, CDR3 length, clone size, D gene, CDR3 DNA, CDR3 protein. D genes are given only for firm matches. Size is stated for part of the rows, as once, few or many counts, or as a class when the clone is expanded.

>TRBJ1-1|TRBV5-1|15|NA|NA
TGCGCCAGCAGCTTGTGGGTGGGCGGAAACACTGAAGCTTTCTTT
CASSLWVGGNTEAFF
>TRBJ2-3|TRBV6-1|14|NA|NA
TGTGCCAGCAGTGACCAGCCCTACGGCAATACGCAGTATTTT
CASSDQPYGNTQYF
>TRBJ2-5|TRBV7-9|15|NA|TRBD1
TGTGCCAGCAGCCCAGGACAGGGGTTCCGGGAGACCCAGTACTTC
CASSPGQGFRETQYF
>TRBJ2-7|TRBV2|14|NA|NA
TGTGCCAGCGTTGGAGAACAGATCCCCTCCGAGCAGTACTTC
CASVGEQIPSEQYF
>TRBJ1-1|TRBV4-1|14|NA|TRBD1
TGCGCCAGCAGCCCGACAGGGGGCCGGACTGAAGCTTTCTTT
CASSPTGGRTEAFF
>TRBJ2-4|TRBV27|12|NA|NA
TGTGCCAGCAGTTTCTGGCCCGGCATTCAGTACTTC
CASSFWPGIQYF
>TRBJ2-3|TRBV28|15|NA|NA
TGTGCCAGCAGTTTAAGCGGACTATACACAGATACGCAGTATTTT
CASSLSGLYTDTQYF
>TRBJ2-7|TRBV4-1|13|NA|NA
TGCGCCAGCAGCCAAGGGGGAACGTACGAGCAGTACTTC
CASSQGGTYEQYF
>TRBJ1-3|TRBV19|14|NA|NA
TGTGCCAGTAGTGGGTCAGTCTCCGGAAACACCATATATTTT
CASSGSVSGNTIYF
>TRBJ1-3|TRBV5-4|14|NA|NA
TGTGCCAGCAGCTTGGTTGGTCAGGGGAACACCATATATTTT
CASSLVGQGNTIYF
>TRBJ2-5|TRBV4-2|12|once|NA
TGTGCCAGCAGCCAAGATCTAGAGACCCAGTACTTC
CASSQDLETQYF
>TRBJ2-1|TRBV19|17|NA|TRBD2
TGTGCCAGTAGTGACCGAGGACTAGCGGGTTCCTACAATGAGCAGTTCTTC
CASSDRGLAGSYNEQFF
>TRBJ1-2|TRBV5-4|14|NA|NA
TGTGCCAGCAGCCCCGAGGTCTTTGGCGATGGCTACACCTTC
CASSPEVFGDGYTF
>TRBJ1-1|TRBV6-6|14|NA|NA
TGTGCCAGCAGTTACTCTGAGGGTAACACTGAAGCTTTCTTT
CASSYSEGNTEAFF
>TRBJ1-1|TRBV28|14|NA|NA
TGTGCCAGCAGCCTCGGAAGGGGTGGTACTGAAGCTTTCTTT
CASSLGRGGTEAFF
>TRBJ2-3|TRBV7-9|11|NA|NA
TGTGCCAGCAGCCTTACAGATACGCAGTATTTT
CASSLTDTQYF
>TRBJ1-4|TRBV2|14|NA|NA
TGTGCCAGCAGGGGGGTTTCAACTAATGAAAAACTGTTTTTT
CASRGVSTNEKLFF
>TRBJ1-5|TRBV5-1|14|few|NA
TGCGCCAGCAGCTTACAGGGTGACAATCAGCCCCAGCATTTT
CASSLQGDNQPQHF
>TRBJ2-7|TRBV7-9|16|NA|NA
TGTGCCAGCAGCTTAGTTGGGCTAGCGCACTCCTACGAGCAGTACTTC
CASSLVGLAHSYEQYF
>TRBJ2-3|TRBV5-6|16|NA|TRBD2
TGTGCCAGCAGCTTGAGGCAGCGGGGATTCACAGATACGCAGTATTTT
CASSLRQRGFTDTQYF
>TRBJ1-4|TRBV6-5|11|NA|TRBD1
TGTGCCAGCAGTAGGGGGCAAAAACTGTTTTTT
CASSRGQKLFF
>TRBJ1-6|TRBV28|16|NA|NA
TGTGCCAGCGTTGGCGGAGCCCTCTCCTATAATTCACCCCTCCACTTT
CASVGGALSYNSPLHF
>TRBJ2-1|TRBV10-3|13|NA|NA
TGTGCCATCGGGGGCAGGGTCTACAATGAGCAGTTCTTC
CAIGGRVYNEQFF
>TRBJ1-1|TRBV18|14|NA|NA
TGTGCCAGCTCACCGGGAATGTCAGCCGTCGAAGCTTTCTTT
CASSPGMSAVEAFF
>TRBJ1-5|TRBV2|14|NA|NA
TGTGCCAGCAGTGAAAGGTGGGAGAGTCAGCCCCAGCATTTT
CASSERWESQPQHF
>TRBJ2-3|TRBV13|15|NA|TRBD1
TGTGCCAGCAGCACGACGGGACAGGGCACAGATACGCAGTATTTT
CASSTTGQGTDTQYF
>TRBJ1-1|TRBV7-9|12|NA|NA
TGTGCCAGCAGCCCGCGGGGGTTAGCGGTGCGGTTT
CASSPRGLAVRF
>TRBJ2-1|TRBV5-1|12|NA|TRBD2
TGCGCCAGCAGCTTTACTAGCGGAGAGCAGTTCTTC
CASSFTSGEQFF
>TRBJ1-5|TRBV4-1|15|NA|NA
TGCGCCAGCAGCCAAGCGGGCTATAGCAATCAGCCCCAGCATTTT
CASSQAGYSNQPQHF
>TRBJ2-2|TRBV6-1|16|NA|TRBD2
TGTGCCAGCAGTGCACCAGGACTAGCGGACACCGGGGAGCTGTTTTTT
CASSAPGLADTGELFF
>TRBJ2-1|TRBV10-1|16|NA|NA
TGCGCCAGCAGTGACCGGACTAAGAAACGATTCAATGAGCAGTTCTTC
CASSDRTKKRFNEQFF
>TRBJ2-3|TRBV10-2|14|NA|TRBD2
TGCGCCAGCAACCCTAGCGGGAGCTCAGATACGCAGTATTTT
CASNPSGSSDTQYF
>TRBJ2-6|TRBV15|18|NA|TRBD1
TGTGCCACCAGCAAAGGTCAGGGGGCTGTCTCTGGGGCCAACGTCCTGACTTTC
CATSKGQGAVSGANVLTF
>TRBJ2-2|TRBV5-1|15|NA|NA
TGCGCCAGCAGCTCCTGGCCCGCGGGAACCGGGGAGCTGTTTTTT
CASSSWPAGTGELFF
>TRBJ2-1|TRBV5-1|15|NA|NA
TGCGCCAGTAAGGTGGGCTCTGGAGGCGGCAATGAGCAGTTCTTC
CASKVGSGGGNEQFF
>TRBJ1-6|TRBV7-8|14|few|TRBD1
TGTGCCAGCAGCTTACAGGACAGGGTGGCACCCCTCCACTTT
CASSLQDRVAPLHF